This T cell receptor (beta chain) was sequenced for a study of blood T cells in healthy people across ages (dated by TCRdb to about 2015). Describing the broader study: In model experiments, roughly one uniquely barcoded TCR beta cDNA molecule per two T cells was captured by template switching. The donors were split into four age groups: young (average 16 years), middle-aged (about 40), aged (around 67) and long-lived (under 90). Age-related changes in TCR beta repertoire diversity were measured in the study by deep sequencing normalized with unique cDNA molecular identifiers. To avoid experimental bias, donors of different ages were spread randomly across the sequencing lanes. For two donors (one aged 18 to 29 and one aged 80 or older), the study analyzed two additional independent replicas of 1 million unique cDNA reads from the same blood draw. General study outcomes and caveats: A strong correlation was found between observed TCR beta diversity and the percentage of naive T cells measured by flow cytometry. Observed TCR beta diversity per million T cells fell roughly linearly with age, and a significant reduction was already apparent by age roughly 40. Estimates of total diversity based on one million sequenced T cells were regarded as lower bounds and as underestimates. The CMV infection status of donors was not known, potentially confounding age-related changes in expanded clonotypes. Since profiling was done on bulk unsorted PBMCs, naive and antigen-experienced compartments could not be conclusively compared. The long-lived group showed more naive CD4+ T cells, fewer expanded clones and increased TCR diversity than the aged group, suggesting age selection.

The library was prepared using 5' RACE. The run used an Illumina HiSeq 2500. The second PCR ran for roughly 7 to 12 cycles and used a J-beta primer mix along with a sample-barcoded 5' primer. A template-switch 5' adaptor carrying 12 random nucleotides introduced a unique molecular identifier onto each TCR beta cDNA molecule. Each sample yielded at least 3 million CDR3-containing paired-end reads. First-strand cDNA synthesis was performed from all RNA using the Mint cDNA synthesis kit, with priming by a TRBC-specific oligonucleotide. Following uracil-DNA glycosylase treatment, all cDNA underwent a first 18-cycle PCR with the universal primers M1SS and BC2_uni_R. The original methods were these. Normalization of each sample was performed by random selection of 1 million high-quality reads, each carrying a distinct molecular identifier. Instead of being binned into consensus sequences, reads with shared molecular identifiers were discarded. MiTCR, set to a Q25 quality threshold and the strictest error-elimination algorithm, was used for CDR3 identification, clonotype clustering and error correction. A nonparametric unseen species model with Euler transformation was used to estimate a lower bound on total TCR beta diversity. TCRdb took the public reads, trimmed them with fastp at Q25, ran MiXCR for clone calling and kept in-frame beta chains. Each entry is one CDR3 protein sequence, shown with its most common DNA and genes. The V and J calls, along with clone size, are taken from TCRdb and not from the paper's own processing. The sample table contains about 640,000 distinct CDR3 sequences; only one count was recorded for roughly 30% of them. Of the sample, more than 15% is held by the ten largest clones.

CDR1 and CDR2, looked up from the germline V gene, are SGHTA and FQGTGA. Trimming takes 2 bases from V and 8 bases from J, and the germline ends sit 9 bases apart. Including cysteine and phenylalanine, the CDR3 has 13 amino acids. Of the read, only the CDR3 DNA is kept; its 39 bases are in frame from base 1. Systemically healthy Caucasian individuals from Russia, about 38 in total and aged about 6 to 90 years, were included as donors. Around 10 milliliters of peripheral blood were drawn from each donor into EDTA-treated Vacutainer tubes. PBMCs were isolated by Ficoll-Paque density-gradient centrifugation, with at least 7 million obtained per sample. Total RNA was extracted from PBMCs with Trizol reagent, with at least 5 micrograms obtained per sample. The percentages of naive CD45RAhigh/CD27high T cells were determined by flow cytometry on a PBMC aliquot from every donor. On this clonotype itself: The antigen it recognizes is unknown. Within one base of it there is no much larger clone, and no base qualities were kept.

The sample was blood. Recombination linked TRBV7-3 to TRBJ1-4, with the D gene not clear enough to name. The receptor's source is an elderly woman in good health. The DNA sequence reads TGTGCCAGCAGCTTATACGAGGACGAAAAACTGTTTTTT. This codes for CASSLYEDEKLFF.